This T cell receptor beta chain was identified in a study of blood T cell repertoires in COVID-19. In the original analysis: For nucleated cells, counts were estimated from reference gene primer amplification. The repertoire was sequenced with immunoSEQ multiplex PCR; TCRdb's copy has only in-frame clones and lacks some. The V and J calls and clone size were taken over from that table, and D and trimming were inferred from the DNA. The sample shows about 210,000 clones, roughly 85% of them seen only once. V lost 11 bases to trimming and J lost 2 bases; unmatched junction nucleotides: 9. Germline values: CDR1 LNHDA, CDR2 SQIVND (reference sequence). The CDR3 has 15 amino acids.

The rearrangement joins TRBV19 to TRBJ1-5; 10 positions agree with TRBD1. The sequence derives from a woman over 75 with acute or convalescent COVID-19. The sequencing sample was made of peripheral blood. The CDR3 DNA reads TGTGCCTGCCACTTCGGGACAGGGGGCAATCAGCCCCAGCATTTT. Protein: CACHFGTGGNQPQHF. Based on the CDR3 plus reference TRBV19 and TRBJ1-5, the full variable domain is DGGITQSPKYLFRKEGQNVTLSCEQNLNHDAMYWYRQDPGQGLRLIYYSQIVNDFQKGDIAEGYSVSREKKESFPLTVTSAQKNPTAFYLCACHFGTGGNQPQHFGDGTRLSIL.